These T cell receptor beta chains were read from a single sample in a study of blood T cells in healthy people across ages. Using its own MiXCR run on the 5' RACE reads, TCRdb lists one record per CDR3 protein. The sample lists 1.5 million to 2 million distinct CDR3 sequences, about 49% occurring once. Sequencing was carried out using blood. These receptors originate from a woman aged 40-49 years in good health. CDR3s include the opening cysteine and the closing phenylalanine or tryptophan. Each record gives: clone size, D gene, V gene, J gene, CDR3 DNA, CDR3 protein. A D gene is named only where the DNA matches it firmly. Size is omitted from some rows. Given values are once, few, many or a class for expanded clones.

clone size: once
D gene: NA
V gene: TRBV5-4
J gene: TRBJ2-3
CDR3 DNA: TGTGCCAGCAGCTCAAGGGACATCTTACTCACAGATACGCAGTATTTT
CDR3 protein: CASSSRDILLTDTQYF

clone size: NA
D gene: NA
V gene: TRBV27
J gene: TRBJ2-7
CDR3 DNA: TGTGCCAGCAGCGCCGGGGACATGGGGTCCTACGAGCAGTACTTC
CDR3 protein: CASSAGDMGSYEQYF

clone size: NA
D gene: NA
V gene: TRBV5-1
J gene: TRBJ1-2
CDR3 DNA: TGCGCCAGCAGCTTGGCCCCTAAAGGGGATGGCTACACCTTC
CDR3 protein: CASSLAPKGDGYTF

clone size: NA
D gene: NA
V gene: TRBV9
J gene: TRBJ2-3
CDR3 DNA: TGTGCCAGCAGCGTAGCAGGGATTAGCGCAGATACGCAGTATTTT
CDR3 protein: CASSVAGISADTQYF

clone size: NA
D gene: NA
V gene: TRBV5-1
J gene: TRBJ2-5
CDR3 DNA: TGCACCAGCAGAAGCACCCCGGGGGAGACCCAGTACTTC
CDR3 protein: CTSRSTPGETQYF

clone size: NA
D gene: NA
V gene: TRBV27
J gene: TRBJ1-5
CDR3 DNA: TGTGCCAGCAGTTTATGGTCACCGAGCAATCAGCCCCAGCATTTT
CDR3 protein: CASSLWSPSNQPQHF

clone size: NA
D gene: TRBD1
V gene: TRBV6-2/TRBV6-3
J gene: TRBJ2-2
CDR3 DNA: TGTGCCAGCAGTTACTCGAGGGACAGCTTAACCGGGGAGCTGTTTTTT
CDR3 protein: CASSYSRDSLTGELFF

clone size: NA
D gene: TRBD2
V gene: TRBV6-2/TRBV6-3
J gene: TRBJ2-7
CDR3 DNA: TGTGCCAGCAGCCGAGCGGGAGGCCCTCACGAGCAGTACTTC
CDR3 protein: CASSRAGGPHEQYF

clone size: few
D gene: NA
V gene: TRBV9
J gene: TRBJ2-3
CDR3 DNA: TGTGCCAGCAGCACCCACCGGGACCCGAGGGGAGCGCAGTATTTT
CDR3 protein: CASSTHRDPRGAQYF

clone size: NA
D gene: NA
V gene: TRBV12-3/TRBV12-4
J gene: TRBJ1-5
CDR3 DNA: TGTGCCAGCAGTCACAGACAGACGAATCAGCCCCAGCATTTT
CDR3 protein: CASSHRQTNQPQHF

clone size: NA
D gene: NA
V gene: TRBV20-1
J gene: TRBJ2-3
CDR3 DNA: TGCAGTGCTGGGGGGCTGGGGGGTACGCAGTATTTT
CDR3 protein: CSAGGLGGTQYF

clone size: NA
D gene: NA
V gene: TRBV6-5
J gene: TRBJ2-7
CDR3 DNA: TGTGCCAGCCAGAGGGGGCGGGGGGCTCTAATTGACGAGCAGTACTTC
CDR3 protein: CASQRGRGALIDEQYF

clone size: NA
D gene: NA
V gene: TRBV7-2
J gene: TRBJ2-3
CDR3 DNA: TGTGCCAGCAGCACCCTGGCAGGGTTCAGGACAGATACGCAGTATTTT
CDR3 protein: CASSTLAGFRTDTQYF